These 12 T cell receptor beta chains were sequenced from one sample in a study of cytomegalovirus exposure and HLA in healthy donors. The PCR had 60 Vbeta and 13 Jbeta primers. Some clones are missing from TCRdb's copy, which holds only in-frame ones; the method was immunoSEQ multiplex PCR. The sample consists of 99,000 or so clones, approximately 11% of them appearing once. The specimen was PBMCs. These receptors were obtained from a man between 35 and 55 years old in good health and CMV-seropositive.

This clone turned up a few times. The V call is TRBV29-1, the J call TRBJ1-1, with D maybe TRBD1 (6 bases). Germline loops: CDR1 SQVTM, CDR2 ANQGSEA. CDR3 length equals 13 residues. The germline V and J ends were trimmed by 2 bases and 8 bases, with 15 bases remaining between them. The CDR3 is CSVERGPGQEAFF. CDR3 nucleotides: TGCAGCGTTGAAAGGGGCCCGGGACAAGAAGCTTTCTTT.

V and J are TRBV2 and TRBJ1-5; 7 positions match TRBD1. Germline CDR1 SNHLY, CDR2 FYNNEI. With 3 bases clipped from V and 6 bases from J, the junction kept 8 bases outside the gene matches. This CDR3 region has 15 residues. The DNA of the CDR3 is TGTGCCAGCAGTGACGTGACAGGGTGGAGTCAGCCCCAGCATTTT. The encoded protein is CASSDVTGWSQPQHF.

The chain is built from TRBV5-1 and TRBJ1-4, with D possibly being TRBD1 (6 bases). V lost 0 bases and J lost 3, with 15 bases in between. Germline V lookup: CDR1 SGHRS, CDR2 YFSETQ. The CDR3 is 17 residues long. The CDR3 loop reads CASSLVGGRQANEKLFF. CDR3 DNA: TGCGCCAGCAGCTTGGTCGGGGGGCGGCAGGCTAATGAAAAACTGTTTTTT.

Turning to this clone: At one end, the junction sequence differs from germline, possibly due to a read error. The chain links TRBV30 to TRBJ1-2; D remains unclear. Germline V CDR1 and CDR2: GTSNPN, SVGIG (reference sequence). This CDR3 comprises 11 residues. CDR3 protein: CAWSVPLGYPF. The CDR3 coding sequence is TGTGCCTGGAGTGTACCTCTAGGCTACCCCTTC.

This clone showed up just a few times. The chain is built from TRBV25-1 and TRBJ1-2; D is perhaps TRBD1 (5 bases). Trimming took 3 bases from V and 4 from J, leaving 15 bases between them. The CDR3 runs to 15 residues. CDR1 is MGHDK and CDR2 is SYGVNS in the germline V gene. The CDR3 bases are TGTGCCAGCAGTGAGTTCAGGGAGGGAACCTATGGCTACACCTTC. Translating it yields CASSEFREGTYGYTF.

The J gene is TRBJ2-7, the V gene TRBV7-9; 9 bases fit TRBD2. With 3 bases clipped from V and 4 bases from J, the junction kept 7 bases outside the gene matches. Per the germline V gene, CDR1 is SEHNR and CDR2 is FQNEAQ (reference sequence). The CDR3 runs 15 residues. The CDR3 loop reads CASSLGLAGSYEQYF. As DNA, the CDR3 is TGTGCCAGCAGCTTGGGTCTAGCGGGATCGTACGAGCAGTACTTC.

This clone occurred a few times. The rearrangement links TRBV30 to TRBJ1-2, with 7 bases identical to TRBD1. The trim removed 8 bases at V and 7 bases at J, leaving 4 bases unmatched. Germline-derived CDR1 and CDR2 are GTSNPN and SVGIG (reference sequence). The CDR3 covers 10 residues. This chain's CDR3 is CARYRGGYTF. In nucleotides, the CDR3 is TGTGCCAGATACAGGGGTGGCTACACCTTC.

The rearrangement joins TRBV7-6 to TRBJ2-7, with D hard to call. The CDR3 extends over 12 amino acids. Per germline, CDR1 SGHVS and CDR2 FNYEAQ. Trimming removed 5 bases at V and 6 bases at J, with 11 bases between. CDR3 coding DNA: TGTGCCAGCAGCCGTGCCAACAGCGAGCAGTACTTC. This translates into CASSRANSEQYF.

This clone has more than one count but fewer than ten. The V gene is TRBV6-5, the J gene TRBJ1-4, with 7 bases identical to TRBD1. The CDR3 runs 14 residues. The V gene end was trimmed by 8 bases and the J gene end by 4 bases; junction bases not matched to a gene: 7. Germline V lookup: CDR1 MNHEY, CDR2 SVGAGI. The CDR3 sequence is CASGMGQRNEKLFF. For the CDR3, the DNA is TGTGCCAGCGGGATGGGACAGCGTAATGAAAAACTGTTTTTT.

The CDR3 loop is CASSLAGGVHEQFF. The CDR3, as DNA: TGTGCCAGCAGCTTAGCGGGGGGGGTACATGAGCAGTTCTTC. The chain combines TRBV7-6 with TRBJ2-1; TRBD2 matches at 7 bases. The CDR3 loop spans 14 amino acids. Germline assignment: CDR1 SGHVS and CDR2 FNYEAQ. V lost 0 bases and J lost 8; bases outside the gene matches: 4.

This clone was picked up a small number of times. This chain links TRBV6-5 with TRBJ1-2, with TRBD1 matching 8 bases. This CDR3 has 15 amino acids. J lost 4 bases, V lost 1 base, and 5 bases had no gene match. Looked up from germline, CDR1 is MNHEY and CDR2 is SVGAGI. The CDR3 spells CASSYLQGGVYGYTF. The CDR3 DNA follows: TGTGCCAGCAGTTACTTACAGGGGGGAGTCTATGGCTACACCTTC.

CDR3: CASSVALSTGANTEAFF. The CDR3 DNA sequence: TGTGCCAGCAGCGTAGCCCTTTCTACAGGGGCGAACACTGAAGCTTTCTTT. This chain connects TRBV9 to TRBJ1-1; 7 bases are a match to TRBD1. Losses at the gene ends were 0 bases for V and 1 base for J; bases not matched to a gene: 9. This CDR3 region has 17 residues. Per germline, CDR1 SGDLS and CDR2 YYNGEE. The full variable domain, completed using reference TRBV9 and TRBJ1-1, is DSGVTQTPKHLITATGQRVTLRCSPRSGDLSVYWYQQSLDQGLQFLIQYYNGEERAKGNILERFSAQQFPDLHSELNLSSLELGDSALYFCASSVALSTGANTEAFFGQGTRLTVV.